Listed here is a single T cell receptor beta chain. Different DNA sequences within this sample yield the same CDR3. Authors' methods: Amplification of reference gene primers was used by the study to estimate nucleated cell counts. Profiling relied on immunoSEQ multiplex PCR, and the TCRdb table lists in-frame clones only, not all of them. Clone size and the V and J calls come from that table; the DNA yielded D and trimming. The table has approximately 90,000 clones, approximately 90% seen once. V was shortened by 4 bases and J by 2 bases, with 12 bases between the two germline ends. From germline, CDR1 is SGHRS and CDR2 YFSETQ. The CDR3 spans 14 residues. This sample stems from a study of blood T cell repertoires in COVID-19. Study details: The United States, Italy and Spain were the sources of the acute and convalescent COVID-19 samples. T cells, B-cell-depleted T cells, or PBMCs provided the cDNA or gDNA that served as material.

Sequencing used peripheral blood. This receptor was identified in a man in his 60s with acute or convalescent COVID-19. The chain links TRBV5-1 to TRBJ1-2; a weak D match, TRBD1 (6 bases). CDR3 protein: CASSLGQSNYGYTF. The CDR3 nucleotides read TGCGCCAGCAGCCTTGGACAGTCGAACTATGGCTACACCTTC.